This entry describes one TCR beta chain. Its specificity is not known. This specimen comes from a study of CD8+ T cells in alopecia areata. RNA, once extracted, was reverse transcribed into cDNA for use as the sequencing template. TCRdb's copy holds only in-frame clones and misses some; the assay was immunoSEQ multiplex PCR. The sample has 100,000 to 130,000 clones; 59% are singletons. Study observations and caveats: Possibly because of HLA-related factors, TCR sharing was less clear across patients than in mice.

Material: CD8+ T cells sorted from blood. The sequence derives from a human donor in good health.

The CDR3 nucleotides read TGTGCCAGCAGCGTATCCGTGGGACAGGGCGGTAAGAACACTGAAGCTTTCTTT. This codes for CASSVSVGQGGKNTEAFF. J is TRBJ1-1 and V is TRBV9, with 9 bases lining up with TRBD1. CDR1 SGDLS and CDR2 YYNGEE come from the germline V gene. The length of the CDR3 is 18 residues. Trimming at V came to 1 base and at J to 1 base, leaving 11 bases not matched to a gene.